This TCR beta chain appears in the sequencing data of a study of blood T cells in healthy people across ages. The total RNA that was extracted per sample amounted to at least 5 micrograms. Alongside a J-beta primer mix, a sample-barcoded 5' primer served in a second PCR lasting about 7 to 11 cycles. TCRdb reprocessed the 5' RACE reads with MiXCR, giving one entry per CDR3 protein. The table records 600,000 to 850,000 distinct CDR3 sequences, roughly 25% of them present only once. This CDR3 region has 16 residues. V was trimmed by 8 bases and J by 0 bases, leaving 14 bases between them. From germline, CDR1 is SNHLY and CDR2 FYNNEI. The data were also submitted as part of a second study, on T cells of mothers and their children.

This clonotype originated in a boy aged 5-17 years in good health. The chain combines TRBV2 with TRBJ2-6, with unresolved D. The sample comprised blood. This CDR3 is CASLPPPSSGANVLTF. CDR3 coding DNA: TGTGCCAGCCTTCCCCCTCCTAGCTCTGGGGCCAACGTCCTGACTTTC.